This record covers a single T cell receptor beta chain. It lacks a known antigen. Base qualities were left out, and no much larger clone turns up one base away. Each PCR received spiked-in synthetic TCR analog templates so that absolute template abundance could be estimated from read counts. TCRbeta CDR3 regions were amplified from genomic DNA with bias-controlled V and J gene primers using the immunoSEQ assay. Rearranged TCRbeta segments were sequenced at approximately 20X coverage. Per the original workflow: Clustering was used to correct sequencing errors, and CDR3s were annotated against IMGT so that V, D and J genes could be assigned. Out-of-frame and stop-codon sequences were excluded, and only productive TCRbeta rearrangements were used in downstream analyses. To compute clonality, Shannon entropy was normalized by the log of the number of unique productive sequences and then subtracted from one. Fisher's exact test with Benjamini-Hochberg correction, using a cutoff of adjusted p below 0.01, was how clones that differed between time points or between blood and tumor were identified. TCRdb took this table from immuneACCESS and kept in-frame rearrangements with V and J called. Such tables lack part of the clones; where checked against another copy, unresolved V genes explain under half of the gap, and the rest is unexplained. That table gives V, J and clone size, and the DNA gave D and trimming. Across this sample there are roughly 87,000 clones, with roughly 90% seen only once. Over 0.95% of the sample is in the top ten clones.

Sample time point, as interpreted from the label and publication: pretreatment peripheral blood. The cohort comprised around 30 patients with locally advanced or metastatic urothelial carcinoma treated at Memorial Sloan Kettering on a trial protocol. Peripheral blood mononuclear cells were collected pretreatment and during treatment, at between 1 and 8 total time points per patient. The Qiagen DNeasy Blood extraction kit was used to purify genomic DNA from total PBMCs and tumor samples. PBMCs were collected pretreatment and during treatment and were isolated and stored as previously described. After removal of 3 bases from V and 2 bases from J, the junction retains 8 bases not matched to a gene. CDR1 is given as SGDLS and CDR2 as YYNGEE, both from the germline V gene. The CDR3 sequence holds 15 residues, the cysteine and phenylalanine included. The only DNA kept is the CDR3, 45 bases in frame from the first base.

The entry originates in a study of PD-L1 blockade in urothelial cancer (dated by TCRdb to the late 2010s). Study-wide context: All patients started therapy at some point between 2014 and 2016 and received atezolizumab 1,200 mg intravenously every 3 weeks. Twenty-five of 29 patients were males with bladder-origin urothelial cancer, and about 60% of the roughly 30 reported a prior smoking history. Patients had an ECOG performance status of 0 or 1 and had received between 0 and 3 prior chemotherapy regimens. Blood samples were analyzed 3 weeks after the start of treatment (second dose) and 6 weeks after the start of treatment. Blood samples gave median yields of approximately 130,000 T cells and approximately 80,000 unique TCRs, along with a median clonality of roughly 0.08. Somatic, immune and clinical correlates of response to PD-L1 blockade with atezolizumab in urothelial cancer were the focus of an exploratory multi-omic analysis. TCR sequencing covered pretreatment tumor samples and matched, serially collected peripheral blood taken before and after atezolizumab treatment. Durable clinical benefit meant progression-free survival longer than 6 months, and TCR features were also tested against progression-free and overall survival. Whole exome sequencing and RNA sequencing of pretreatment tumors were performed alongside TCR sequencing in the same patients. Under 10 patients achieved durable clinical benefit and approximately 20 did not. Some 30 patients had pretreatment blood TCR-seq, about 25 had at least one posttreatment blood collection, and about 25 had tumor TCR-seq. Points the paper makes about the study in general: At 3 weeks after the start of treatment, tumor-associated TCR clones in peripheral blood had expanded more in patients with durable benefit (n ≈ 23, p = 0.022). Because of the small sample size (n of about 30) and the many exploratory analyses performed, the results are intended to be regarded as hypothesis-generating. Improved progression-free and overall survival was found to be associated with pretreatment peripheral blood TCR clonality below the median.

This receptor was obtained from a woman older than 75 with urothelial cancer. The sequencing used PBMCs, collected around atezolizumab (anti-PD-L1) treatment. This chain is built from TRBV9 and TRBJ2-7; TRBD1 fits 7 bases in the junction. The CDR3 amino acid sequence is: CASSAGDSATYEQYF. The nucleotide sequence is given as TGTGCCAGCAGCGCAGGGGACAGTGCTACCTACGAGCAGTACTTC.